The entry below gives a single TCR beta chain sequence along with its context. Its antigen is undetermined. The source of the sample is a study of T cells in Graves' hyperthyroidism and ophthalmopathy. There were TCR beta CDR3 regions amplified from RNA transcripts. First-round RT-PCR targeting the TCR CDR3 was performed with the HTBI primer set. MiXCR, run by TCRdb on the multiplex PCR reads, gives a single entry per CDR3 protein. The sample comprises fewer than 750,000 distinct CDR3 sequences, around 45% of which are singletons, and about 8% rests with the top ten. Germline values: CDR1 WNHNN, CDR2 SYGVQD (reference sequence). V shed 0 bases and J shed 6 bases, with 8 bases lying between them. There are 13 residues in the CDR3. Stable Graves' hyperthyroidism meant no ophthalmopathy progression within 18 months. Aged 18 to 65, the patients had hyperthyroidism that was newly diagnosed and had lasted under 2 months.

Study results and limitations: The authors' 13 V-J model separated ophthalmopathy from stable hyperthyroidism. In blood, most of the thyroid clonotypes expanded above 0.001 were also present.

This TCR derives from a woman aged 18-35 years with Graves' hyperthyroidism. The chain carries TRBV10-1 and TRBJ1-2; D call uncertain. The specimen sequenced was peripheral blood or thyroid tissue (not recorded which). Here the CDR3 reads CASSESAQNGYTF. For the CDR3, the DNA is TGCGCCAGCAGTGAGTCCGCACAAAATGGCTACACCTTC.